This TCR beta chain was sequenced in a study of T cell changes during pregnancy in multiple sclerosis. The assay was immunoSEQ multiplex PCR, and TCRdb's table has in-frame clones only and misses some. The sample carries 57,000 or so clones, 88% recorded once. Germline CDR1 reads SEHNR; CDR2 reads FQNEAQ (reference sequence). V was trimmed by 10 bases and J by 0 bases, leaving 16 bases between them. The CDR3 consists of 15 residues. This clonotype was obtained from a female donor with multiple sclerosis, enrolled in a pregnancy study. The material was peripheral blood, obtained in the first trimester of pregnancy. The rearrangement links TRBV7-9 to TRBJ1-3; no firm D call. Written as DNA, the CDR3 is TGTGCCACCAAGGGAGGTGGGGTCTCTGGAAACACCATATATTTT. Encoded protein: CATKGGGVSGNTIYF.